These 32 T cell receptor beta chains share one sample of origin, sequenced in a study of identical twins. MiXCR, applied by TCRdb to the 5' RACE reads, yields one record per CDR3 protein. Of approximately 350,000 distinct CDR3 sequences listed, around 12% are singletons. These same records also appear under a second study, on yellow fever vaccine responses in identical twins.

The sequencing sample was made of CD8+ T cells sorted from blood. These receptors were obtained from a woman younger than 35 in good health.

There are a few counts of this clonotype. The DNA for the CDR3 is TGTGCCAGCAGCTTAGGAGCTGGGGACACTTACGAGCAGTACGTC. It codes for CASSLGAGDTYEQYV. This chain connects TRBV7-9 to TRBJ2-7, with a weak D call TRBD1 (6 bases). The CDR3 contains 15 residues. The germline V gene has CDR1 SEHNR and CDR2 FQNEAQ (reference sequence). V lost 1 base to trimming and J lost 4 bases, with 14 bases between them.

The J gene is TRBJ2-3, the V gene TRBV5-1; no reliable D call. V was pared by 0 bases and J by 2 bases, with 10 bases between. Germline V gene lookup returns CDR1 SGHRS and CDR2 YFSETQ. This CDR3 spans 15 amino acids. CDR3 nucleotides: TGCGCCAGCAGCTTGGTCTTGCGAGACACAGATACGCAGTATTTT. It is translated as CASSLVLRDTDTQYF.

This clonotype was seen a handful of times. The chain uses TRBV29-1 and TRBJ1-1; D might be TRBD1 (5 bases). Germline loops: CDR1 SQVTM, CDR2 ANQGSEA. The CDR3 length is 10 residues. Deletions cut 3 bases from V and 11 bases from J, with 10 bases between. The CDR3, as DNA: TGCAGCGTTGAGGAGGGGTCGGCTTTCTTT. It translates to CSVEEGSAFF.

This clonotype was picked up a small number of times. The CDR3 bases are TGCGCCAGCAGCGGGCCCGGGGGAAGCAATGAGCAGTTCTTC. Translating it yields CASSGPGGSNEQFF. V usage is TRBV5-1 and J usage is TRBJ2-1; D is perhaps TRBD2 (6 bases). CDR3 length: 14 residues. Trimming removed 4 bases at V and 6 bases at J, with 14 bases between. Per germline, CDR1 SGHRS and CDR2 YFSETQ.

The J gene is TRBJ2-7, the V gene TRBV20-1; D ambiguous. Germline lookup yields CDR1 DFQATT and CDR2 SNEGSKA (reference sequence). The CDR3 has 15 amino acids. V shed 3 bases and J shed 3 bases, with 18 bases lying between them. CDR3 sequence reads: CSASPSSAFDYEQYF. CDR3 DNA sequence: TGCAGTGCTAGCCCCTCGTCGGCGTTCGACTACGAGCAGTACTTC.

The chain joins TRBV2 to TRBJ1-1; no reliable D call. Germline V gene lookup returns CDR1 SNHLY and CDR2 FYNNEI. V lost 7 bases and J lost 0, with 12 bases in between. CDR3 length: 14 residues. The CDR3 coding sequence is TGTGCCAGCATTGTAGTAGTGATGAACACTGAAGCTTTCTTT. Residues: CASIVVVMNTEAFF. The full variable domain, completed using reference TRBV2 and TRBJ1-1, is EPEVTQTPSHQVTQMGQEVILRCVPISNHLYFYWYRQILGQKVEFLVSFYNNEISEKSEIFDDQFSVERPDGSNFTLKIRSTKLEDSAMYFCASIVVVMNTEAFFGQGTRLTVV.

The chain uses TRBV9 and TRBJ1-2, with 9 bases that match TRBD1. The CDR3 is 16 amino acids. Germline CDR1 reads SGDLS; CDR2 reads YYNGEE. V shed 2 bases and J 5 bases; nucleotides not matched to a gene: 10. CDR3 coding DNA: TGTGCCAGCAGCGTGCTCCCCCGGACAGGGGAGTATGGCTACACCTTC. Amino acid sequence: CASSVLPRTGEYGYTF.

V and J are TRBV4-1 and TRBJ2-7; D is uncertain. Germline assignment: CDR1 MGHRA and CDR2 YSYEKL. V lost 0 bases and J lost 3, with 12 bases in between. The CDR3 runs to 15 residues. The CDR3 loop is CASSQESDLFYEQYF. As DNA, the CDR3 is TGCGCCAGCAGCCAAGAGTCGGACCTATTCTACGAGCAGTACTTC.

This clonotype was seen more than once but under ten times. This chain uses TRBV9 with TRBJ1-3; D not resolved. V was pared by 7 bases and J by 3 bases, with 8 bases between. The CDR3 loop spans 12 amino acids. The germline V gene encodes CDR1 SGDLS and CDR2 YYNGEE. CDR3 loop: CASAGFGNTIYF. The CDR3 DNA reads TGTGCCAGCGCCGGTTTTGGAAACACCATATATTTT.

This clonotype was observed a handful of times. This sequence joins TRBV4-1 and TRBJ2-7; tentatively, D is TRBD1 (6 bases). Per the germline V gene, CDR1 is MGHRA and CDR2 is YSYEKL. CDR3 length: 13 residues. The V end lost 2 bases, the J end lost 2 bases, and 7 bases lay between the germline ends. CDR3 nucleotide sequence: TGCGCCAGCAGCCAACCAGGGGCCTACGAGCAGTACGTC. Translating it yields CASSQPGAYEQYV.

V and J are TRBV20-1 and TRBJ2-3; 10 positions match TRBD2. Trimming took 6 bases from V and 4 from J; bases not matched to a gene: 10. This CDR3 has 15 amino acids. The germline CDR1 and CDR2 sequences are DFQATT and SNEGSKA (reference sequence). The CDR3 coding sequence is TGCAGTGCGAGGATTCCCGGGACTAGCGCAGATACGCAGTATTTT. Its translation is CSARIPGTSADTQYF.

This clonotype showed up just a few times. The chain links TRBV9 to TRBJ1-2, with D perhaps TRBD1 (6 bases). Germline V gene data show CDR1 as SGDLS and CDR2 as YYNGEE. Trimming took 3 bases from V and 6 from J, leaving 27 bases between them. This CDR3 contains 18 residues. This CDR3 reads CASSDSIYPNLDRHGYTF. The CDR3 coding sequence is TGTGCCAGCAGCGACAGTATATACCCCAATTTGGACAGACATGGCTACACCTTC.

This chain connects TRBV4-1 to TRBJ1-5; D is unclear. Between the trimmed V and J ends, which lost 7 bases and 1 base, there was a span of 14 bases. The CDR3 has 15 residues. CDR1 and CDR2 from the germline V gene are MGHRA and YSYEKL. The CDR3 DNA sequence: TGCGCCAGCAATCCGGAGGCGGCAAGCAATCAGCCCCAGCATTTT. Translating gives CASNPEAASNQPQHF.

This clonotype appeared a single time. The chain carries TRBV7-6 and TRBJ2-2; a possible D gene is TRBD2 (6 bases). Looked up from germline, CDR1 is SGHVS and CDR2 is FNYEAQ. Trimming removed 4 bases from V and 6 bases from J, with 9 bases in between. The CDR3 has 13 amino acids. The CDR3 sequence is CASSYTGAGELFF. CDR3 in DNA: TGTGCCAGCAGCTATACGGGGGCCGGGGAGCTGTTTTTT.

The sample holds many counts of this clonotype. For the CDR3, the DNA is TGTGCCAGCAGTTTAGAGTCCGGTCGGCGGGGAAGTGAGCAGTTCTTC. Translating gives CASSLESGRRGSEQFF. The gene calls are TRBV12-3 or TRBV12-4 and TRBJ2-1; tentatively, D is TRBD2 (6 bases). The V gene lost 1 base and the J gene lost 9 bases, with 19 bases spanning the gap. The CDR3 is 16 residues long.

This clonotype was recorded at least ten times. This chain connects TRBV9 to TRBJ2-7, with 8 nucleotides matching TRBD1. From germline, CDR1 is SGDLS and CDR2 YYNGEE. After removal of 0 bases from V and 2 bases from J, the junction contained 1 base not matched to a gene. This CDR3 is 14 amino acids long. The CDR3 sequence is CASSVGQGTYEQYF. The CDR3 bases are TGTGCCAGCAGCGTAGGACAGGGGACCTACGAGCAGTACTTC.

The V call is TRBV5-1, the J call TRBJ1-2; 7 nucleotides agree with TRBD1. CDR1 is SGHRS, CDR2 YFSETQ, per germline. The CDR3 runs to 16 residues. The J segment lost 7 bases and the V segment lost 0 bases, leaving 12 bases of the junction unmatched. The CDR3 loop is CASSLEPGQSRGGYTF. CDR3 bases: TGCGCCAGCAGCTTGGAGCCGGGACAGTCACGCGGTGGCTACACCTTC.

This clonotype was observed a few times. The V and J genes are TRBV28 and TRBJ2-7; TRBD2 is a possible D gene (6 bases). Germline V lookup: CDR1 MDHEN, CDR2 SYDVKM. Trimming removed 6 bases at V and 4 bases at J, with 13 bases between. The CDR3 is 13 amino acids. The CDR3 spells CASSADYAYEQYF. The CDR3 DNA is TGTGCCAGCAGCGCGGACTACGCATACGAGCAGTACTTC.

This chain links TRBV11-2 with TRBJ2-4; 7 bases fit TRBD1. This CDR3 comprises 15 residues. V was clipped by 0 bases and J by 7 bases; unmatched bases: 6. The germline V gene encodes CDR1 SGHAT and CDR2 FQNNGV. The CDR3 DNA reads as TGTGCCAGCAGCTTAGATCAAGGGGGCATGAACATTCAGTACTTC. Its protein product is CASSLDQGGMNIQYF. The entire variable domain, with the rest obtained from reference TRBV11-2 and TRBJ2-4, is as follows: EAGVAQSPRYKIIEKRQSVAFWCNPISGHATLYWYQQILGQGPKLLIQFQNNGVVDDSQLPKDRFSAERLKGVDSTLKIQPAKLEDSAVYLCASSLDQGGMNIQYFGAGTRLSVL.

The chain couples TRBV13 to TRBJ2-1; TRBD1 or TRBD2 may be the D gene (5 bases each). The CDR3 has 16 residues. Per germline, CDR1 PRHDT and CDR2 FYEKMQ (reference sequence). V lost 4 bases and J lost 6, with 19 bases in between. CDR3 nucleotide sequence: TGTGCCAGCAGCTACCTCCGTGAGGGGCTTGGCAATGAGCAGTTCTTC. It specifies CASSYLREGLGNEQFF.

This clonotype was observed a few times. The chain carries TRBV6-5 and TRBJ2-2; D not resolved. Germline values: CDR1 MNHEY, CDR2 SVGAGI. Trimming shortened V by 1 base and J by 4 bases, and 7 bases separated the two germline ends. The CDR3 sequence is 14 residues long. In DNA, the CDR3 is TGTGCCAGCAGTTACTGGCCTAGCACCGGGGAGCTGTTTTTT. As protein: CASSYWPSTGELFF.

This clonotype has only a few counts. This chain connects TRBV6-5 to TRBJ2-5, with TRBD1 identical over 7 bases. J was trimmed by 1 base and V by 2 bases; bases with no gene match: 4. Germline V gene data show CDR1 as MNHEY and CDR2 as SVGAGI. The CDR3 contains 15 residues. The CDR3 DNA follows: TGTGCCAGCAGTTACGACAGGGAGATCCAAGAGACCCAGTACTTC. Protein sequence: CASSYDREIQETQYF.

The chain employs TRBV5-5 and TRBJ2-7, with 11 bases fitting TRBD2. The ends lost 4 bases at V and 6 bases at J; junction bases unmatched: 15. Germline assignment: CDR1 SGHKS and CDR2 YYEKEE (reference sequence). CDR3 size: 17 residues. This chain's CDR3 is CASSPGVAGGPRGEQYF. The CDR3 DNA sequence: TGTGCCAGCAGCCCCGGGGTAGCGGGAGGGCCGAGGGGCGAGCAGTACTTC.

This clonotype was detected only a few times. The chain has TRBV7-6 and TRBJ2-1, with 9 nucleotides matching TRBD1. V gave up 3 bases and J gave up 8 bases; unmatched junction bases: 8. The CDR3 contains 15 residues. The germline V gene has CDR1 SGHVS and CDR2 FNYEAQ. CDR3 loop: CASSLRTGGMDEQFF. The CDR3 DNA reads as TGTGCCAGCAGCTTGCGCACAGGGGGCATGGATGAGCAGTTCTTC.

This clonotype was seen ten or more times. The chain links TRBV12-3 or TRBV12-4 to TRBJ2-5; tentatively, D is TRBD1 or TRBD2 (5 bases each). The V and J ends lost 6 bases and 2 bases respectively, with 16 bases between them. CDR3 size: 15 residues. CDR3 nucleotide sequence: TGTGCCAGCAGCTCCGGGACGCTGGAGCAAGAGACCCAGTACTTC. It encodes CASSSGTLEQETQYF.

The chain couples TRBV27 to TRBJ2-7, with 10 bases lining up with TRBD2. CDR1 is MNHEY, CDR2 SMNVEV, per germline (reference sequence). This CDR3 has 15 amino acids. V trimming: 2 bases; J trimming: 4 bases; junction bases outside the gene matches: 5. CDR3 bases: TGTGCCAGCAGTTTAAATCAACTAGCGGGATACGAGCAGTACTTC. It translates to CASSLNQLAGYEQYF.

The chain couples TRBV28 to TRBJ2-7; 8 bases match TRBD1. In germline, CDR1 is MDHEN, CDR2 SYDVKM. Trimming cost V 8 bases and J 2 bases; bases outside gene matches: 11. CDR3 length: 15 residues. The CDR3 sequence: CASQNPGQATYEQYF. CDR3 bases: TGTGCCAGCCAGAATCCGGGACAGGCCACCTACGAGCAGTACTTC.

The DNA for the CDR3 is TGTGCCAGCAGATCGCCGGGCGAGAATACAGATACGCAGTATTTT. It translates to CASRSPGENTDTQYF. This rearrangement joins TRBV28 to TRBJ2-3, with no clear D. The CDR3 length is 15 residues. Trimming shortened V by 6 bases and J by 3 bases, and 16 bases separated the two germline ends. Germline CDR1 and CDR2: MDHEN and SYDVKM.

This clonotype was seen a handful of times. This chain joins TRBV20-1 and TRBJ2-3, with D maybe TRBD2 (6 bases). CDR1 is DFQATT, CDR2 SNEGSKA, per germline (reference sequence). V lost 1 base to trimming and J lost 11 bases, with 22 bases between them. The CDR3 has 15 amino acids. The CDR3 DNA reads TGCAGTGCTAGAGGTTCATTAGCGGACCTGGAGGGGCAGTATTTT. Translating it yields CSARGSLADLEGQYF.

The sample holds a few counts of this clonotype. The chain has TRBV7-6 and TRBJ2-1; 10 bases agree with TRBD2. V lost 5 bases and J lost 7; bases outside the gene matches: 5. The CDR3 length is 14 residues. Looked up from germline, CDR1 is SGHVS and CDR2 is FNYEAQ. The CDR3: CASSGLADGNEQFF. CDR3 nucleotides: TGTGCCAGCAGCGGACTAGCGGATGGGAATGAGCAGTTCTTC. Full variable domain (remainder filled in from reference TRBV7-6 and TRBJ2-1): GAGVSQSPRYKVTKRGQDVALRCDPISGHVSLYWYRQALGQGPEFLTYFNYEAQQDKSGLPNDRFSAERPEGSISTLTIQRTEQRDSAMYRCASSGLADGNEQFFGPGTRLTVL.

This clonotype was seen only a few times. The chain employs TRBV11-2 and TRBJ2-1; D may be TRBD1 (5 bases). This CDR3 region has 14 residues. Germline V gene data show CDR1 as SGHAT and CDR2 as FQNNGV. V was pared by 5 bases and J by 7 bases, with 15 bases between. The CDR3 nucleotides read TGTGCCAGCAGCCTGCTCAACAGGTTGAATGAGCAGTTCTTC. Translated: CASSLLNRLNEQFF.

The table lists this clonotype with a few counts. The V and J genes are TRBV6-4 and TRBJ2-3; D possibly uses TRBD1 or TRBD2 (6 bases each). Trimming removed 4 bases from V and 1 base from J, with 12 bases in between. This CDR3 has 15 amino acids. From germline, CDR1 is MRHNA and CDR2 SNTAGT. The CDR3 coding sequence is TGTGCCAGCAGTGTACAGGGAGGAGGCACAGATACGCAGTATTTT. It specifies CASSVQGGGTDTQYF.